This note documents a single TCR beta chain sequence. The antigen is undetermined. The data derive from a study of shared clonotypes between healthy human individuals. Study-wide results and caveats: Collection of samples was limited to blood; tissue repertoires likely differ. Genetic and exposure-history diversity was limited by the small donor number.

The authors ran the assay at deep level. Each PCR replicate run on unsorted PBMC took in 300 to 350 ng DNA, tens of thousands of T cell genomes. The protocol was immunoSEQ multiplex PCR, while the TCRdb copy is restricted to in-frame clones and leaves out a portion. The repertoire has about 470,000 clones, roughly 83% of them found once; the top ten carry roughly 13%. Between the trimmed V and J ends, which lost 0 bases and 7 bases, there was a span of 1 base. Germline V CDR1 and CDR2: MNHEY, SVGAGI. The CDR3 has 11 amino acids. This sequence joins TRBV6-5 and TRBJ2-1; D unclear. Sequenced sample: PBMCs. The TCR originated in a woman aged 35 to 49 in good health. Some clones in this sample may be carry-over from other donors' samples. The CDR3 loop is CASSYSNEQFF. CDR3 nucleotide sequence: TGTGCCAGCAGTTACTCGAATGAGCAGTTCTTC.